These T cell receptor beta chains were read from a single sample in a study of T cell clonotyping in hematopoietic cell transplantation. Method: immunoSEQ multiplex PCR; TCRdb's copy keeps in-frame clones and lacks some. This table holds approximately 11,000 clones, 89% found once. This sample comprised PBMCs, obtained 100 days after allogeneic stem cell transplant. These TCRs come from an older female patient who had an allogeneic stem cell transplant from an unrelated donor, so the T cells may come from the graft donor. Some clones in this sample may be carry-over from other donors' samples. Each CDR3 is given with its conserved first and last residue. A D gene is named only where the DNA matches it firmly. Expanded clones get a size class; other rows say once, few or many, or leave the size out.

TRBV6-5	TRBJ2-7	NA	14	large	TGTGCCAGCAGTTACTCCCCTGGCTCCTACGAGCAGTACTTC	CASSYSPGSYEQYF
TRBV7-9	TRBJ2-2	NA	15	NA	TGTGCCAGCAGCCCCCGGGCCCTTAACACCGGGGAGCTGTTTTTT	CASSPRALNTGELFF
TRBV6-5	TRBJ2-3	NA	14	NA	TGTGCCAGCAGTTACACAGGGATCACAGATACGCAGTATTTT	CASSYTGITDTQYF
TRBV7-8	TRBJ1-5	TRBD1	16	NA	TGTGCCAGCAGCTTAGCTCCTCGGACAGGTGTATACCCCCAGCATTTT	CASSLAPRTGVYPQHF
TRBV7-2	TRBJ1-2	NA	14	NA	TGTGCCAGCAGCCCTCCGGGTTATAACTATGGCTACACCTTC	CASSPPGYNYGYTF
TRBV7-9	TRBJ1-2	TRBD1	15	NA	TGTGCCAGCAGCCCAGGGGGCGCCACTAACTATGGCTACACCTTC	CASSPGGATNYGYTF
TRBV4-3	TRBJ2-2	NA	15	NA	TGCGCCAGCAGTGCAGAGGGAGAGTCGACCGGGGAGCTGTTTTTT	CASSAEGESTGELFF
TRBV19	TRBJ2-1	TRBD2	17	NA	TGTGCCAGTAGTACACGGGACGGGGACTACCTTTACAATGAGCAGTTCTTC	CASSTRDGDYLYNEQFF
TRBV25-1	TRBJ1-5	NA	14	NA	TGTGCCAGCAGTGATTTAGGGAAAGAACAGCCCCAGCATTTT	CASSDLGKEQPQHF
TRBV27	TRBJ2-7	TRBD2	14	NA	TGTGCCAGCTCTCTGGGACTAGGGATCTACGAGCAGTACTTC	CASSLGLGIYEQYF
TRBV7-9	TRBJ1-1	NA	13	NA	TGTGCCAGCAGCCAACAGGGAAACACTGAAGCTTTCTTT	CASSQQGNTEAFF
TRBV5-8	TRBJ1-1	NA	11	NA	TGTGCCACCCTTTTCCCCACTGAAGCTTTCTTT	CATLFPTEAFF
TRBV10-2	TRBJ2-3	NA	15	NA	TGCGCCAGCAAGATATCGAGCGAACGCACAGATACGCAGTATTTT	CASKISSERTDTQYF
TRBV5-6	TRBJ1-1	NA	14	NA	TGTGCCAGCAGTCGGGCAGCAATGAACACTGAAGCTTTCTTT	CASSRAAMNTEAFF
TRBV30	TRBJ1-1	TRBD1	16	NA	TGTGCCTGGAGTCCGGGACAGATTAGTTCGCTCACTGAAGCTTTCTTT	CAWSPGQISSLTEAFF
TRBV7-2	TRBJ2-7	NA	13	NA	TGTGCCAGCAGCCCACAAACAGGGAACGAGCAGTACTTC	CASSPQTGNEQYF
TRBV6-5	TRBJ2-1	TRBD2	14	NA	TGTGCCAGCAGTCGGACTAGCGGGAGTCATGAGCAGTTCTTC	CASSRTSGSHEQFF
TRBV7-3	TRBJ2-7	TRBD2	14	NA	TGTGCCAGCAGCCTCCAAGCGGGATACTACGAGCAGTACTTC	CASSLQAGYYEQYF
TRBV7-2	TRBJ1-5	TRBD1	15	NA	TGTGCCAGCAGCACGACAGGGGATAGCAATCAGCCCCAGCATTTT	CASSTTGDSNQPQHF
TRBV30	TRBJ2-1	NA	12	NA	TGTGCCTGGAGTTCGGGCGGCAATGAGCAGTTCTTC	CAWSSGGNEQFF
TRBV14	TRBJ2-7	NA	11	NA	TGTGCCAGCAGCCAACTTAACGAGCAGTACTTC	CASSQLNEQYF
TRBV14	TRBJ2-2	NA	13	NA	TGTGCCAGCAGCCAAGCGAACACCGGGGAGCTGTTTTTT	CASSQANTGELFF
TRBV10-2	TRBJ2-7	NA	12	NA	TGCGCCAGCAGTGACTTAGGGTACGAGCAGTACTTC	CASSDLGYEQYF
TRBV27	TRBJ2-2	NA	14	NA	TGTGCCAGCAGTTTTGGGGGGAACACCGGGGAGCTGTTTTTT	CASSFGGNTGELFF
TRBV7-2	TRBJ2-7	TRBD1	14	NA	TGTGCCAGCAGCTTAAGGGGACAGGGGTACGAGCAGTACTTC	CASSLRGQGYEQYF
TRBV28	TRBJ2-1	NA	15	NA	TGTGCCAGCAGTTCTATCAGGATCCCGGACAATGAGCAGTTCTTC	CASSSIRIPDNEQFF
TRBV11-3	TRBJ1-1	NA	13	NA	TGTGCCAGCAGCTCTGAGGGGTCCTCTGAAGCTTTCTTT	CASSSEGSSEAFF
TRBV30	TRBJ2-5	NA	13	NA	TGTGCCTGGAGTTATGGAGACGTAGAGACCCAGTACTTC	CAWSYGDVETQYF
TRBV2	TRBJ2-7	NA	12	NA	TGTGCCAGCAGACCCGACGGCTACGAGCAGTACTTC	CASRPDGYEQYF
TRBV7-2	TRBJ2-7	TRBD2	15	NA	TGTGCCAGCAGCTCCCCGGGACTAGCTATACACGAGCAGTACTTC	CASSSPGLAIHEQYF
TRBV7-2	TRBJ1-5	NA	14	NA	TGTGCCAGCAGCCTCACAGGGAACAATCAGCCCCAGCATTTT	CASSLTGNNQPQHF
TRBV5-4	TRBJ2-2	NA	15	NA	TGTGCCAGCAGCTTGGATGAATCGAACACCGGGGAGCTGTTTTTT	CASSLDESNTGELFF
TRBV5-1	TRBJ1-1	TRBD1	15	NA	TGCGCCAGCAGCTTGGCCCCGGGACAGGGGGCTGAAGCTTTCTTT	CASSLAPGQGAEAFF